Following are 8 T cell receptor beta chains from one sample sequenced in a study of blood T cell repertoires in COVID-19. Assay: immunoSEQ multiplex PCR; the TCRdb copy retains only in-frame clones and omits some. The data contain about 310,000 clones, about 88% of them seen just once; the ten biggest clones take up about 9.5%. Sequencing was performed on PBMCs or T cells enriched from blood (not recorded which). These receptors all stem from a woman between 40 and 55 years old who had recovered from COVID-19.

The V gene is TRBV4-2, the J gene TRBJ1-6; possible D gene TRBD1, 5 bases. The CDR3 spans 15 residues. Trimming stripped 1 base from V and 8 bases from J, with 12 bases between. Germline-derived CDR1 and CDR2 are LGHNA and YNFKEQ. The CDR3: CASSQAGGADSPLHF. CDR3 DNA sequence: TGTGCCAGCAGCCAAGCGGGAGGGGCGGATTCACCCCTCCACTTT.

DNA of the CDR3: TGCGCCAGCAGCTTGCCCTCGGAGACCCAGTACTTC. Translating gives CASSLPSETQYF. The gene calls are TRBV5-1 and TRBJ2-5; D not resolved. The CDR3 has 12 amino acids. Trimming stripped 1 base from V and 5 bases from J, with 6 bases between. The germline gives CDR1 SGHRS, CDR2 YFSETQ.

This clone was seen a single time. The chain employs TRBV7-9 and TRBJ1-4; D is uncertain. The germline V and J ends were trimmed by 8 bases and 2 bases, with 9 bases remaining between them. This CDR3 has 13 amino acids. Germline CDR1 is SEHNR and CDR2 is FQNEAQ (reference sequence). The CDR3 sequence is CASGRATNEKLFF. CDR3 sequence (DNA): TGTGCCAGCGGGAGGGCGACTAATGAAAAACTGTTTTTT.

The CDR3 DNA is TGTGCCAGCAGTCCCGTCGGGGGTGGGAACAATGAGCAGTTCTTC. Its protein product is CASSPVGGGNNEQFF. V is TRBV28 and J is TRBJ2-1, with TRBD2 as a possible D gene (6 bases). CDR3 size: 15 residues. V shed 5 bases and J shed 5 bases, with 16 bases lying between them. Germline CDR1 is MDHEN and CDR2 is SYDVKM.

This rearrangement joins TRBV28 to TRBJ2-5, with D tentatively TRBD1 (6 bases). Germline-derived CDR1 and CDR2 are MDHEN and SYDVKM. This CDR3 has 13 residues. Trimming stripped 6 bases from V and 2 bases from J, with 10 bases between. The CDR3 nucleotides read TGTGCCAGCAGCCTCCAGGGGCAAGAGACCCAGTACTTC. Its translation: CASSLQGQETQYF.

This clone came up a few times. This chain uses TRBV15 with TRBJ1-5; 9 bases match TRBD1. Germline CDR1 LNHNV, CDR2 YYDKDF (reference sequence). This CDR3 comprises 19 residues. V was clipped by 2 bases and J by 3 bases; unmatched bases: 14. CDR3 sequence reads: CATSRPPASGQGVNQPQHF. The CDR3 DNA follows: TGTGCCACCAGCAGACCCCCGGCATCGGGACAGGGTGTCAATCAGCCCCAGCATTTT. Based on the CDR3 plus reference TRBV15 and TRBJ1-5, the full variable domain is DAMVIQNPRYQVTQFGKPVTLSCSQTLNHNVMYWYQQKSSQAPKLLFHYYDKDFNNEADTPDNFQSRRPNTSFCFLDIRSPGLGDTAMYLCATSRPPASGQGVNQPQHFGDGTRLSIL.

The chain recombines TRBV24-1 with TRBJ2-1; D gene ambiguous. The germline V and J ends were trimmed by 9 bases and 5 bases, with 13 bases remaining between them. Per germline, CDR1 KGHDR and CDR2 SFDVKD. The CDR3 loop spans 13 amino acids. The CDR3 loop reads CATSNSFHNEQFF. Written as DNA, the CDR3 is TGTGCCACCTCAAACAGTTTTCACAATGAGCAGTTCTTC.

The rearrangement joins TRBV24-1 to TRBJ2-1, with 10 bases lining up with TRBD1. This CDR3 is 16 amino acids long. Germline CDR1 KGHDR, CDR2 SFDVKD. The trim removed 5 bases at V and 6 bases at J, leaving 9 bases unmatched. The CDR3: CATSGPGQGISNEQFF. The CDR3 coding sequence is TGTGCCACCAGTGGCCCGGGACAGGGGATTTCCAATGAGCAGTTCTTC.